The sequence of this TCR beta chain was determined in a study of CD8+ T cells in alopecia areata. Study-wide points: Especially in alopecia totalis/universalis, lesional scalp showed greater clonality than normal scalp did.

Sorted populations comprised CD4+ and CD8+ T cells obtained from PBMCs. Comment on this clone: Its specificity is not known.

Sequencing templates came from extracted RNA that was reverse transcribed into cDNA. The repertoire was sequenced with immunoSEQ multiplex PCR; TCRdb's copy has only in-frame clones and lacks some. The sample contains 180,000 or so clones, approximately 62% of which appear only once. This CDR3 is 13 amino acids long. Germline values: CDR1 ENHRY, CDR2 SYGVKD. Trimming took off 3 bases at V and 2 bases at J, with 8 bases between the two ends. Source: CD4+ T cells sorted from blood, taken at week 0. The chain links TRBV10-3 to TRBJ2-7; no firm D call. The sequence was obtained from a human donor with alopecia areata. CDR3 loop: CAISDGQPYEQYF. For the CDR3, the DNA is TGTGCCATCAGTGATGGGCAGCCCTACGAGCAGTACTTC.